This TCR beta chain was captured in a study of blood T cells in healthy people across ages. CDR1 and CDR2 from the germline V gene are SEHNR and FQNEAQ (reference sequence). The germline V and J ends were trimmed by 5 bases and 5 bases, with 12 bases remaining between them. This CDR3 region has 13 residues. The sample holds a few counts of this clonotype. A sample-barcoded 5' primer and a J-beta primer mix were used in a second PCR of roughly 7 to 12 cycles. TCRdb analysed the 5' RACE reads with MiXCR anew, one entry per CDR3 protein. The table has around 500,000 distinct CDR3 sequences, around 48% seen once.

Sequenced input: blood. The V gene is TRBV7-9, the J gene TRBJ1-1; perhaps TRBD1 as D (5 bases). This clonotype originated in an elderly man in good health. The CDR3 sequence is CASSVRQGTEAFF. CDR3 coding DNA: TGTGCCAGCAGCGTAAGGCAGGGTACTGAAGCTTTCTTT. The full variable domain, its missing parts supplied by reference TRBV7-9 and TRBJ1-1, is DTGVSQNPRHKITKRGQNVTFRCDPISEHNRLYWYRQTLGQGPEFLTYFQNEAQLEKSRLLSDRFSAERPKGSFSTLEIQRTEQGDSAMYLCASSVRQGTEAFFGQGTRLTVV.